The sequence of this T cell receptor beta chain was determined in a study of cytomegalovirus exposure and HLA in healthy donors. Amplification used 60 Vbeta primers and 13 Jbeta primers. Sequenced by immunoSEQ multiplex PCR; TCRdb stores in-frame clones only, minus some. The profile shows about 170,000 clones, 75% to 85% of them singletons. Points from the study as a whole: Highest at DRB1 and lowest at HLA-C, TCR association rates differed among HLA loci in a later analysis.

The germline V and J ends were trimmed by 5 bases and 1 base, with 17 bases remaining between them. The CDR3 has 15 amino acids. The germline CDR1 and CDR2 sequences are GTSNPN and SVGIG (reference sequence). Remarks on this clone: Its target is unknown.

The sequence came from a woman aged 18 to 35 in good health and CMV-seropositive. This rearrangement joins TRBV30 to TRBJ1-1; TRBD1 is a possible D gene (6 bases). The sequenced sample consisted of PBMCs. The CDR3, as DNA: TGTGCCTGGGGCTTCAAGACAGGATCGAACACTGAAGCTTTCTTT. Translated: CAWGFKTGSNTEAFF. Supplemented by reference TRBV30 and TRBJ1-1, the full variable domain reads SQTIHQWPATLVQPVGSPLSLECTVEGTSNPNLYWYRQAAGRGLQLLFYSVGIGQISSEVPQNLSASRPQDRQFILSSKKLLLSDSGFYLCAWGFKTGSNTEAFFGQGTRLTVV.